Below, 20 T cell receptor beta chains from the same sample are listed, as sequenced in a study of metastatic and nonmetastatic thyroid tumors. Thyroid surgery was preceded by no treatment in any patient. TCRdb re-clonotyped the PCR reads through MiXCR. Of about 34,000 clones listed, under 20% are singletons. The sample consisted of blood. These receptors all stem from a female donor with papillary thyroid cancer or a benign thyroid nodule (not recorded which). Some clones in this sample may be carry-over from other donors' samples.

DNA for the CDR3: TGCAGTGCTAAGGGACAGTCCTACGAGCAGTACTTC. Protein: CSAKGQSYEQYF. The rearrangement uses TRBV20-1 and TRBJ2-7, with TRBD1 matching over 7 bases. CDR1 and CDR2 (germline): DFQATT, SNEGSKA (reference sequence). This CDR3 has 12 amino acids. Trimming at V came to 4 bases and at J to 1 base, leaving 1 base not matched to a gene.

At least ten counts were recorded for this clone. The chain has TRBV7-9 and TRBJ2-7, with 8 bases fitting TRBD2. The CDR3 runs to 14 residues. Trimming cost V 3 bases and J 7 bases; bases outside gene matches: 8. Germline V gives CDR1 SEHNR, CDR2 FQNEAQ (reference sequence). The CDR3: CASSFGRAGVEQYF. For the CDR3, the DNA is TGTGCCAGCAGCTTCGGGAGGGCCGGGGTAGAGCAGTACTTC.

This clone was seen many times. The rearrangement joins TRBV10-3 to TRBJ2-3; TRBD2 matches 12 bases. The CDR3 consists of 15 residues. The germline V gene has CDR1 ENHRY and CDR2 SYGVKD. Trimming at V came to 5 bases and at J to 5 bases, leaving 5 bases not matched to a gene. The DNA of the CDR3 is TGTGCCATCAGTTCTAGCGGGAGGGGACGAGATACGCAGTATTTT. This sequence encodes CAISSSGRGRDTQYF.

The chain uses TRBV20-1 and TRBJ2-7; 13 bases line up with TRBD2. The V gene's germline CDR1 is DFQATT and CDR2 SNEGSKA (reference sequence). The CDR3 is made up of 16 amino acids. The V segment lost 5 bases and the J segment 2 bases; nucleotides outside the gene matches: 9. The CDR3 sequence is CSARTSGRARTYEQYF. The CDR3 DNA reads TGCAGTGCTCGCACTAGCGGGAGGGCCCGGACCTACGAGCAGTACTTC.

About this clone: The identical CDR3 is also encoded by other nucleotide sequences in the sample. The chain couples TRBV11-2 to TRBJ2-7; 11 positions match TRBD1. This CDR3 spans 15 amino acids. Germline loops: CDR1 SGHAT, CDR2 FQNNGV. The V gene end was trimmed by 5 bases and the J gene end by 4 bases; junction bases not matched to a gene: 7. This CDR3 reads CASSRTGQGGYEQYF. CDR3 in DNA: TGTGCCAGCAGCCGGACGGGACAGGGGGGTTACGAGCAGTACTTC. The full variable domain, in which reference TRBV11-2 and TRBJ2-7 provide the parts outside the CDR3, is EAGVAQSPRYKIIEKRQSVAFWCNPISGHATLYWYQQILGQGPKLLIQFQNNGVVDDSQLPKDRFSAERLKGVDSTLKIQPAKLEDSAVYLCASSRTGQGGYEQYFGPGTRLTVT.

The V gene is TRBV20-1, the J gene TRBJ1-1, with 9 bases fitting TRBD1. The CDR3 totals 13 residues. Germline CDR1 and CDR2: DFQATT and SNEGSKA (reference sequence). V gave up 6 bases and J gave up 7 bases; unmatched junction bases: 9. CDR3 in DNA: TGCAGTGCCACCACGGACAGGGGACTTGAAGCTTTCTTT. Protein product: CSATTDRGLEAFF.

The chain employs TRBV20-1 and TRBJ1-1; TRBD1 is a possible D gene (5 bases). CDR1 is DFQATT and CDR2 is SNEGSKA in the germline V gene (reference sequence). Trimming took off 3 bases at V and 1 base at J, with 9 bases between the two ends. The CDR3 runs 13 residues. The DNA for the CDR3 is TGCAGTGCTAGGGAAACAGGGAACACTGAAGCTTTCTTT. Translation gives CSARETGNTEAFF.

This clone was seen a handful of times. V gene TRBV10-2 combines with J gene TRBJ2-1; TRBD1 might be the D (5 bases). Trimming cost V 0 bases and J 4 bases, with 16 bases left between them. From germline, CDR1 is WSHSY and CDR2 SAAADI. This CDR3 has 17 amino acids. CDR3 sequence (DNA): TGCGCCAGCAGTGAGTCGGGCCTCCCGACAGAATACAATGAGCAGTTCTTC. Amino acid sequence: CASSESGLPTEYNEQFF.

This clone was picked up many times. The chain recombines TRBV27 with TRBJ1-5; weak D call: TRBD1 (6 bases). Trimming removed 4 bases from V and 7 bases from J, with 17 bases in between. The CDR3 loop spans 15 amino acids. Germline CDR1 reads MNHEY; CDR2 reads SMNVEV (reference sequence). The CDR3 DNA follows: TGTGCCAGCAGTTCGGGACCGGGGGCAGGGCAGCCCCAGCATTTT. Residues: CASSSGPGAGQPQHF.

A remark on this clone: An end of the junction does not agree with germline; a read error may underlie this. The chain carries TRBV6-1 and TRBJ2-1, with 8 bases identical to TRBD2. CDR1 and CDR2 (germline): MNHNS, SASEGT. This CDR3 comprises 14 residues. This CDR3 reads CASRLVLAGNEQFF. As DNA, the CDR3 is TGTGCCAGCAGGTTAGTTCTAGCGGGCAATGAGCAATTCTTC.

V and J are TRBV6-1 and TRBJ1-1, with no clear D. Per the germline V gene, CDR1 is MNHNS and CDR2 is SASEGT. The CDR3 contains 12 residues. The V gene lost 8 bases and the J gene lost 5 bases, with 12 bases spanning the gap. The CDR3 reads CASLRERTEAFF. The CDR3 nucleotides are TGTGCCAGCCTAAGAGAAAGGACTGAAGCTTTCTTT.

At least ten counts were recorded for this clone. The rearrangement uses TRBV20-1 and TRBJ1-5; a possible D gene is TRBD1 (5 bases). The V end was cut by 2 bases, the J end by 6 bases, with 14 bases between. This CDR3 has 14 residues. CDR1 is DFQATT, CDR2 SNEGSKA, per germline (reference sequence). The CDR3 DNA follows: TGCAGTGCTAGACCCCCCAGGGTTGGTCAGCCCCAGCATTTT. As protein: CSARPPRVGQPQHF.

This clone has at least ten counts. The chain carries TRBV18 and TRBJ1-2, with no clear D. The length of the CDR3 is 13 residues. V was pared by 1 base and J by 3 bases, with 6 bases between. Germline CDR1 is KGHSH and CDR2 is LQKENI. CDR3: CASSPLGDYGYTF. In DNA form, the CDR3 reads TGTGCCAGCTCACCACTTGGAGACTATGGCTACACCTTC.

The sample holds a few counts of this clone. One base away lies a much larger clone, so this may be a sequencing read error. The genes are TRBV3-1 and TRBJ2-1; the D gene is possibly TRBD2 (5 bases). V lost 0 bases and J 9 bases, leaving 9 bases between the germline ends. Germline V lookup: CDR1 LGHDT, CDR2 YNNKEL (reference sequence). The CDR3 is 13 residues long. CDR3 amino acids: CASSQDPGFEQFF. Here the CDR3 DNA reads TGTGCCAGCAGCCAAGACCCGGGGTTTGAGCAGTTCTTC.

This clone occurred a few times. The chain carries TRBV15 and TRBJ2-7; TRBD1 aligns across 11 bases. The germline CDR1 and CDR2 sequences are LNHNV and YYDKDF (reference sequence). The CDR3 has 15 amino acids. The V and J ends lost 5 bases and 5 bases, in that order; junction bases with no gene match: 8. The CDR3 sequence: CATSFWTGGFDEQYF. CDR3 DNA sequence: TGTGCCACCAGCTTCTGGACAGGGGGCTTTGACGAGCAGTACTTC.

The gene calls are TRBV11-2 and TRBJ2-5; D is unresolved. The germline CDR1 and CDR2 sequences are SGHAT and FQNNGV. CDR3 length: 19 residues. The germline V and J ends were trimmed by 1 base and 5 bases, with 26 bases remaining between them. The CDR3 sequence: CASSLGRDRVADRRETQYF. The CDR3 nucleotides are TGTGCCAGCAGCTTAGGCCGTGACCGGGTGGCAGACCGTCGTGAGACCCAGTACTTC.

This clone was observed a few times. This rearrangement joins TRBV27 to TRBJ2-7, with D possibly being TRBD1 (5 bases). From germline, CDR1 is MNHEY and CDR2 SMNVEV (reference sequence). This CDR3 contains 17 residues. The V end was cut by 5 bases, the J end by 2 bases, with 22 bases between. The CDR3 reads CASSPGIGMGPPYEQYF. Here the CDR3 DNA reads TGTGCCAGCAGTCCTGGGATAGGCATGGGGCCCCCCTACGAGCAGTACTTC.

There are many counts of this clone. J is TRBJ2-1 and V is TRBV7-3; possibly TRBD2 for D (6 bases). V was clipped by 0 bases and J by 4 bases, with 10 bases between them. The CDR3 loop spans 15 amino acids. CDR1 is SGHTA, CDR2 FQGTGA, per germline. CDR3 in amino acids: CASSLTGDLYNEQFF. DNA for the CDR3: TGTGCCAGCAGCTTAACGGGGGACTTATACAATGAGCAGTTCTTC.

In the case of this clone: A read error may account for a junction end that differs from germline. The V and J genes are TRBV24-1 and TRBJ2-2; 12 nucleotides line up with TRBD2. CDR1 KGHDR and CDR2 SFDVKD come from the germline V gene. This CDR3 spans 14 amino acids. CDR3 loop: CATSVTSGRRELFF. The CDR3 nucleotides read TGTGCCACCAGTGTGACTAGCGGGAGAAGGGAGCTGTTCTTT.

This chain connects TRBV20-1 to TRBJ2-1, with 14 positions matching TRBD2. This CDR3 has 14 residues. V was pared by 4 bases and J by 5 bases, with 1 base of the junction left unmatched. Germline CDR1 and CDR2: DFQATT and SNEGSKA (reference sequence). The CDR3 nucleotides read TGCAGTGCTATGACTAGCGGGAGGGACAATGAGCAGTTCTTC. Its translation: CSAMTSGRDNEQFF.